A selection of T cell receptor beta chains follows, all from one sample in a study of breast tumors, draining lymph nodes, adjacent tissues. TCRdb re-called the multiplex PCR reads through MiXCR, storing one row per CDR3 protein. Of 11,000 or so distinct CDR3 sequences in the sample, 50% to 60% were seen once. Specimen: breast tumor tissue. Receptor source: a female donor with breast cancer. Some clones in this sample may be carry-over from other donors' samples. The CDR3 runs from the conserved cysteine through the conserved F or W. D genes are given only for firm matches. The size entry is marked missing in some rows and otherwise reads once, few, many or a size class.

>-|TRBV29-1|medium-sized|TRBJ2-5
CSVEDDTGTRGTQYF
TGCAGCGTTGAAGACGATACCGGGACAAGGGGGACCCAGTACTTC
>-|TRBV20-1|medium-sized|TRBJ2-1
CSARLIVGLQPSSYNEQFF
TGCAGTGCTAGATTGATAGTGGGACTCCAACCGAGCTCCTACAATGAGCAGTTCTTC
>-|TRBV15|-|TRBJ2-3
CATSRAGVGDTQYF
TGTGCCACCAGCAGAGCGGGGGTAGGAGATACGCAGTATTTT
>-|TRBV12-3/TRBV12-4|many|TRBJ1-1
CASSFRVLRGAVLGTEAFF
TGTGCCAGCAGTTTTCGTGTGCTTAGGGGAGCCGTGTTAGGCACTGAAGCTTTCTTT
>-|TRBV19|many|TRBJ1-5
CASSILGAYSNQPQHF
TGTGCCAGTAGTATACTGGGGGCGTATAGCAATCAGCCCCAGCATTTT
>-|TRBV12-3/TRBV12-4|-|TRBJ2-7
CASSFRQGGGEQYF
TGTGCCAGCAGTTTCAGACAGGGAGGGGGTGAGCAGTACTTC
>TRBD1|TRBV6-5|-|TRBJ1-2
CASSYWTGGNYGYTF
TGTGCCAGCAGTTACTGGACAGGGGGTAACTATGGCTACACCTTC
>TRBD2|TRBV5-4|-|TRBJ2-1
CASSLWTSGGYNEQFF
TGTGCCAGCAGCTTGTGGACTAGCGGGGGGTACAATGAGCAGTTCTTC
>-|TRBV6-5|-|TRBJ1-4
CASSPMTGNPNEKLFF
TGTGCCAGCAGTCCCATGACCGGGAATCCTAATGAAAAACTGTTTTTT
>-|TRBV20-1|-|TRBJ2-2
CSASNAKTNTGELFF
TGCAGTGCTAGCAACGCGAAAACGAACACCGGGGAGCTGTTTTTT
>-|TRBV19|-|TRBJ1-5
CASSIGTRDFQPQHF
TGTGCCAGTAGTATTGGGACGAGGGACTTTCAGCCCCAGCATTTT
>-|TRBV7-8|few|TRBJ1-6
CASSLARPVKKSPLHF
TGTGCCAGCAGCTTAGCGCGGCCAGTTAAAAAATCCCCCCTCCACTTT
>TRBD1|TRBV5-1|-|TRBJ1-2
CASSSRDRVYGYTF
TGCGCCAGCAGCTCGCGGGACAGGGTCTATGGCTACACCTTC
>-|TRBV20-1|-|TRBJ1-6
CSARVPGVSYNSPLHF
TGCAGTGCTAGAGTGCCCGGGGTCTCCTATAATTCACCCCTCCACTTT
>-|TRBV6-1|many|TRBJ2-7
CASKWEAGAEQYF
TGTGCCAGCAAGTGGGAGGCAGGGGCCGAGCAGTACTTC
>TRBD1|TRBV9|once|TRBJ1-6
CASSVGQGNNSPLHF
TGTGCCAGCAGCGTGGGACAGGGGAATAATTCACCCCTCCACTTT
>TRBD2|TRBV6-1|few|TRBJ2-7
CASSAASGSYEQYF
TGTGCCAGCAGTGCTGCCAGCGGGAGTTACGAGCAGTACTTC
>TRBD2|TRBV20-1|few|TRBJ2-1
CSAGSGRALNEQFF
TGCAGTGCGGGTAGCGGGAGGGCCTTGAATGAGCAGTTCTTC
>TRBD1|TRBV7-8|many|TRBJ1-5
CASSLAGTAFMTPQHF
TGTGCCAGCAGCTTAGCGGGGACAGCGTTTATGACGCCCCAGCATTTT
>-|TRBV6-4|many|TRBJ2-2
CASSEQSNTGELFF
TGTGCCAGCAGTGAACAGTCGAACACCGGGGAGCTGTTTTTT
>-|TRBV7-7|-|TRBJ2-2
CASSFGQNTGELFF
TGTGCTAGCAGCTTTGGTCAGAACACCGGGGAGCTGTTTTTT
>-|TRBV7-7|medium-sized|TRBJ2-1
CASSPGGGQSYNEQFF
TGTGCTAGCAGCCCCGGCGGGGGCCAGTCCTACAATGAGCAGTTCTTC
>-|TRBV28|-|TRBJ2-7
CASSQAAPYEQYF
TGTGCCAGCAGCCAAGCCGCGCCCTACGAGCAGTACTTC
>-|TRBV19|few|TRBJ2-3
CAGNGGDHPTDTQYF
TGTGCCGGTAACGGGGGCGACCATCCCACAGATACGCAGTATTTT
>-|TRBV20-1|few|TRBJ2-3
CSARLLGVGDTQYF
TGCAGTGCTAGGCTGCTGGGGGTAGGAGATACGCAGTATTTT
>-|TRBV11-2|few|TRBJ2-7
CASSLPYSYEQYF
TGTGCCAGCAGCCTACCGTACTCCTACGAGCAGTACTTC